This TCR beta chain was identified in a study of OX40 agonist ivuxolimab in advanced cancers. Blood specimens came from baseline, cycle 4 day 1, and cycle 7 day 1. With 2 bases removed from V and 1 base from J, the gap between germline ends came to 11 bases. CDR1 and CDR2 from the germline V gene are MNHNS and SASEGT. The CDR3 loop spans 15 amino acids. TCRdb's table, derived via immunoSEQ multiplex PCR, lists solely in-frame clones and lacks some. Among nearly 85,000 clones, about 86% were seen once, and the ten largest hold around 2%. The sequencing here drew on CD4+ or CD8+ T cells sorted from blood, taken in a trial of the OX40 agonist ivuxolimab. This clonotype was obtained from an adult with an advanced solid tumor such as melanoma, head and neck, liver or kidney cancer. V usage is TRBV6-1 and J usage is TRBJ1-2, with D tentatively TRBD1 (6 bases). In DNA form, the CDR3 reads TGTGCCAGCAGTGAAAGGGGGGGCTTTAACTATGGCTACACCTTC. This codes for CASSERGGFNYGYTF.